Below are 10 T cell receptor beta chains sequenced from a single sample in a study of blood T cell repertoires in COVID-19. Repertoires were generated with immunoSEQ multiplex PCR, while TCRdb's copy carries only in-frame clones and drops some. This repertoire shows 150,000 or so clones, 88% found once; its top ten account for more than 6.5%. Sequenced: PBMCs or T cells enriched from blood (not recorded which). These receptor sequences come from a woman between 45 and 60 years old who had recovered from COVID-19.

The J gene is TRBJ2-2, the V gene TRBV5-1; 8 bases line up with TRBD2. Germline V gene data show CDR1 as SGHRS and CDR2 as YFSETQ. V gave up 4 bases and J gave up 0 bases; unmatched junction bases: 23. The CDR3 covers 22 residues. This CDR3 reads CASSGQGFRLSGGLSNTGELFF. The DNA for the CDR3 is TGCGCCAGCAGCGGGCAGGGTTTCCGGCTAAGCGGGGGACTTTCGAACACCGGGGAGCTGTTTTTT.

Here the CDR3 reads CASSQDIKGGSNYGYTF. The CDR3 DNA reads as TGTGCCAGCAGCCAAGACATCAAGGGAGGATCTAACTATGGCTACACCTTC. V gene TRBV3-1 (or the pseudogene TRBV3-2) combines with J gene TRBJ1-2; D remains ambiguous. The CDR3 totals 17 residues. The germline gives CDR1 LGHDT, CDR2 YNNKEL (reference sequence). V was cut by 0 bases and J by 0 bases, with 14 bases left in between.

The CDR3 loop is CASSIMAGEETQYF. CDR3 DNA sequence: TGTGCCAGTAGTATAATGGCAGGGGAAGAGACCCAGTACTTC. This chain connects TRBV19 to TRBJ2-5; D might be TRBD1 (6 bases). The CDR3 is made up of 14 amino acids. Germline CDR1 reads LNHDA; CDR2 reads SQIVND (reference sequence). Trimming took off 2 bases at V and 3 bases at J, with 10 bases between the two ends.

The rearrangement links TRBV7-9 to TRBJ2-1; TRBD2 agrees at 14 bases. This CDR3 is 15 amino acids long. The germline V gene has CDR1 SEHNR and CDR2 FQNEAQ (reference sequence). J was trimmed by 6 bases and V by 5 bases; bases with no gene match: 3. CDR3 nucleotide sequence: TGTGCCAGCAGCAGGACTAGCGGGGGGTTCAATGAGCAGTTCTTC. Translation gives CASSRTSGGFNEQFF.

Remarks on this clone: This same CDR3 is encoded by further DNA sequences in the sample. The V and J genes are TRBV6-2 or TRBV6-3 and TRBJ2-7; D is unresolved. Germline loops: CDR1 MNHEY, CDR2 SVGEGT. V was clipped by 5 bases and J by 3 bases, with 5 bases between them. CDR3 size: 11 residues. CDR3 amino acids: CASSAIYEQYF. CDR3 nucleotide sequence: TGTGCCAGCAGTGCGATCTACGAGCAGTACTTC.

This chain links TRBV20-1 with TRBJ2-3; perhaps TRBD2 as D (6 bases). The CDR3 has 14 amino acids. V was shortened by 3 bases and J by 3 bases, with 13 bases between the two germline ends. The germline V gene has CDR1 DFQATT and CDR2 SNEGSKA (reference sequence). The CDR3 loop is CSASRGKRTDTQYF. The CDR3 coding sequence is TGCAGTGCTAGTCGGGGGAAGAGAACAGATACGCAGTATTTT.

The genes are TRBV18 and TRBJ2-3; the D is unclear. CDR1 is KGHSH and CDR2 is LQKENI in the germline V gene. The CDR3 contains 15 residues. The germline V and J ends were trimmed by 2 bases and 1 base, with 10 bases remaining between them. Here the CDR3 DNA reads TGTGCCAGCTCACCATCGTCATCGGGCACAGATACGCAGTATTTT. This codes for CASSPSSSGTDTQYF.

V and J are TRBV5-4 and TRBJ1-5, with D possibly being TRBD1 (6 bases). Trimming pared 4 bases from V and 1 base from J, leaving 18 bases between. CDR1 and CDR2 from the germline V gene are SGHNT and YYREEE (reference sequence). The CDR3 has 17 amino acids. The CDR3 nucleotides read TGTGCCAGCAGCCACCAACCTAACAGGGCAAGCAATCAGCCCCAGCATTTT. Protein sequence: CASSHQPNRASNQPQHF. Variable domain in full (rest from reference TRBV5-4 and TRBJ1-5): ETGVTQSPTHLIKTRGQQVTLRCSSQSGHNTVSWYQQALGQGPQFIFQYYREEENGRGNFPPRFSGLQFPNYSSELNVNALELDDSALYLCASSHQPNRASNQPQHFGDGTRLSIL.

This chain joins TRBV24-1 and TRBJ2-7; a possible D gene is TRBD2 (5 bases). V was pared by 3 bases and J by 3 bases, with 17 bases between. This CDR3 comprises 16 residues. Germline-derived CDR1 and CDR2 are KGHDR and SFDVKD. The chain's CDR3 is CATSDAGNPPYYEQYF. In DNA, the CDR3 is TGTGCCACCAGTGATGCGGGTAACCCACCTTACTACGAGCAGTACTTC.

This clone turned up a few times. Here the CDR3 reads CASSLQGLGQPQHF. CDR3 nucleotide sequence: TGTGCCAGTAGTCTCCAGGGTTTAGGTCAGCCCCAGCATTTT. This chain links TRBV19 with TRBJ1-5, with D maybe TRBD1 (5 bases). V lost 5 bases and J 6 bases, leaving 14 bases between the germline ends. The CDR3 runs 14 residues. Germline assignment: CDR1 LNHDA and CDR2 SQIVND (reference sequence).